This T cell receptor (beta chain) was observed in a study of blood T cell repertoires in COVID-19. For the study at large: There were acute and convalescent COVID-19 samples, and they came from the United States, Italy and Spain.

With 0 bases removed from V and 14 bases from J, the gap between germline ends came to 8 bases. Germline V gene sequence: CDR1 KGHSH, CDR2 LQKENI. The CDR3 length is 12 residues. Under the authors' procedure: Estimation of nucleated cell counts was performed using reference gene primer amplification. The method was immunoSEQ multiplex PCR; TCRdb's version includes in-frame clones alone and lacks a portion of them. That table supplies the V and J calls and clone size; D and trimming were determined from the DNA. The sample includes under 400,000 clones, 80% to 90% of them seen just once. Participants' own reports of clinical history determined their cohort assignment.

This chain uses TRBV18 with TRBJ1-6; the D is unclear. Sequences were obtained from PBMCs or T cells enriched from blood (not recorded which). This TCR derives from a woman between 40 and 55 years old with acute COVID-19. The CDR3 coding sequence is TGTGCCAGCTCACCACCATCGGGTTCCCTCCACTTT. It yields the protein CASSPPSGSLHF.